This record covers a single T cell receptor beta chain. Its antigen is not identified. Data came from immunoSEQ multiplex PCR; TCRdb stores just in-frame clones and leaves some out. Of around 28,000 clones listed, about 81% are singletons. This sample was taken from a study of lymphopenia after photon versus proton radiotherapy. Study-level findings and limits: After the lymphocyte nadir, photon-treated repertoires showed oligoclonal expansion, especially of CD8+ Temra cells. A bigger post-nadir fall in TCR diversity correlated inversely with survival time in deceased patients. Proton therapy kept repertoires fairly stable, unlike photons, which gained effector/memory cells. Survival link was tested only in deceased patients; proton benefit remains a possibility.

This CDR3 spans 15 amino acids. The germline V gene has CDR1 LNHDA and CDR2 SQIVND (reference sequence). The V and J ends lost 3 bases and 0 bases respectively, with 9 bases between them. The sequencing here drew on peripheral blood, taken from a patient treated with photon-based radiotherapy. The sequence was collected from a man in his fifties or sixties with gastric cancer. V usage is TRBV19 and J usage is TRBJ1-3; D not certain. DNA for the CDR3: TGTGCCAGTAGTATTGACACCACCTCTGGAAACACCATATATTTT. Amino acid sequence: CASSIDTTSGNTIYF.